Below, 5 T cell receptor beta chains from the same sample are listed, as sequenced in a study of cytomegalovirus exposure and HLA in healthy donors. The PCR made use of 60 Vbeta and 13 Jbeta primers. TCRdb keeps only in-frame clones here, not all; method: immunoSEQ multiplex PCR. The sample carries 100,000 or so clones, roughly 12% recorded once. Sequenced sample: PBMCs. The receptors here all came from a man in his forties or fifties in good health and CMV-seropositive.

This clone showed up just a few times. The rearrangement joins TRBV10-2 to TRBJ1-4; D might be TRBD1 (5 bases). V lost 4 bases and J lost 7, with 16 bases in between. CDR1 WSHSY and CDR2 SAAADI come from the germline V gene. This CDR3 is built from 15 residues. CDR3 coding DNA: TGCGCCAGCAGTGTCAAGGAGGGGTCGGCTGAAAAACTGTTTTTT. As protein: CASSVKEGSAEKLFF.

This clone appeared a few times. The gene calls are TRBV4-1 and TRBJ2-1; 9 nucleotides align to TRBD2. The CDR3 length is 15 residues. After removal of 6 bases from V and 4 bases from J, the junction contained 7 bases not matched to a gene. From germline, CDR1 is MGHRA and CDR2 YSYEKL. The CDR3 loop reads CASSPTSGSYNEQFF. CDR3 nucleotide sequence: TGCGCCAGCAGTCCTACTAGCGGGTCTTACAATGAGCAGTTCTTC.

This clone occurred a few times. The rearrangement uses TRBV6-1 and TRBJ2-5; maybe TRBD1 (5 bases). The CDR3 totals 15 residues. Germline V lookup: CDR1 MNHNS, CDR2 SASEGT. Trimming stripped 1 base from V and 7 bases from J, with 16 bases between. CDR3 DNA: TGTGCCAGCAGTGAAGGTCGCTTCAATCAGGGGACCCAGTACTTC. Translated, it gives CASSEGRFNQGTQYF.

This clone occurred a few times. V gene TRBV29-1 combines with J gene TRBJ1-1, with TRBD1 matching 7 bases. Trimming cost V 7 bases and J 5 bases; bases outside gene matches: 10. The CDR3 sequence is 13 residues long. Germline CDR1 reads SQVTM; CDR2 reads ANQGSEA. The CDR3 nucleotides are TGCAGCGCTAAACAATCCAGGGGGACTGAAGCTTTCTTT. This encodes CSAKQSRGTEAFF. Full variable domain (rest looked up from reference TRBV29-1 and TRBJ1-1): SAVISQKPSRDICQRGTSLTIQCQVDSQVTMMFWYRQQPGQSLTLIATANQGSEATYESGFVIDKFPISRPNLTFSTLTVSNMSPEDSSIYLCSAKQSRGTEAFFGQGTRLTVV.

This clone was counted only a few times. The genes are TRBV6-5 and TRBJ1-3; a possible D gene is TRBD1 (5 bases). Germline V gene sequence: CDR1 MNHEY, CDR2 SVGAGI. This CDR3 is 15 amino acids long. The V end lost 4 bases, the J end lost 3 bases, and 13 bases lay between the germline ends. CDR3 DNA: TGTGCCAGCAGTTGGACGGGGGAAGGTGGAAACACCATATATTTT. Translation: CASSWTGEGGNTIYF.